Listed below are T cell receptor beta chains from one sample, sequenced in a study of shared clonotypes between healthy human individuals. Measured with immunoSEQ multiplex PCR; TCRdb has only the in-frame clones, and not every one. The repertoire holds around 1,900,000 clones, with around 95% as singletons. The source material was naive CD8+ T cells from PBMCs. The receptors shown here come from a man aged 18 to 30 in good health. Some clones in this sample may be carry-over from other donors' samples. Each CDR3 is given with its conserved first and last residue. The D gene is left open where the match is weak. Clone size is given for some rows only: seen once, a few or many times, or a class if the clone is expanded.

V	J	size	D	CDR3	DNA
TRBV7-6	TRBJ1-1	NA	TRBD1	CASSLGQGTNTEAFF	TGTGCCAGCAGCTTAGGACAGGGTACGAACACTGAAGCTTTCTTT
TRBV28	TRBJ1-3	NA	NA	CASSQPRLSGNTIYF	TGTGCCAGCAGTCAGCCCCGACTCTCTGGAAACACCATATATTTT
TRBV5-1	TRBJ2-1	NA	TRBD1	CASSWGQLSYNEQFF	TGCGCCAGCAGCTGGGGACAGCTATCCTACAATGAGCAGTTCTTC
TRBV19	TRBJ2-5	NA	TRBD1	CASSTGEETQYF	TGTGCCAGTAGCACAGGGGAGGAGACCCAGTACTTC
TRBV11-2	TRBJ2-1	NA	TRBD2	CASSLTAGGPNEQFF	TGTGCCAGCAGCTTAACAGCGGGAGGGCCCAATGAGCAGTTCTTC
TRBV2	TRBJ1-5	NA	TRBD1	CASKLDRGTSIGNQPQHF	TGTGCCAGCAAGCTCGACAGGGGGACCAGTATTGGCAATCAGCCCCAGCATTTT
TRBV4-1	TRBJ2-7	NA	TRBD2	CASSPGARLAASYEQYF	TGCGCCAGCAGCCCTGGTGCTCGCCTAGCGGCCTCCTACGAGCAGTACTTC
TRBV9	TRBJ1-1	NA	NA	CASSVGSGALNTEAFF	TGTGCCAGCAGCGTAGGGTCGGGGGCCCTGAACACTGAAGCTTTCTTT
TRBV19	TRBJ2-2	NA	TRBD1	CASSGGQGAGELFF	TGTGCCAGTAGCGGGGGACAGGGGGCCGGGGAGCTGTTTTTT
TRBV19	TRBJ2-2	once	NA	CASSIDRVRGWTGELFF	TGTGCCAGTAGTATTGACCGAGTGAGGGGTTGGACCGGGGAGCTGTTTTTT
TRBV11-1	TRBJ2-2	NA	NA	CASSSKLGAHTGELFF	TGTGCCAGCAGCTCCAAACTCGGAGCCCACACCGGGGAGCTGTTTTTT
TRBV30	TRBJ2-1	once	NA	CAWSVGPGLIDEQFF	TGTGCCTGGAGTGTAGGGCCAGGGCTTATCGATGAGCAGTTCTTC
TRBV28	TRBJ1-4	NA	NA	CASSLTAGIIEKLFF	TGTGCCAGCAGTTTAACTGCAGGGATAATTGAAAAACTGTTTTTT
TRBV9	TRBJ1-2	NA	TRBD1	CASSVDGTGAYGYTF	TGTGCCAGCAGCGTAGATGGGACAGGGGCCTATGGCTACACCTTC
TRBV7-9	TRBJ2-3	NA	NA	CASSLYNRADTQYF	TGTGCCAGCAGCTTATACAACAGGGCAGATACGCAGTATTTT
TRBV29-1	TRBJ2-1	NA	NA	CGVVHSLAEQFF	TGCGGCGTTGTTCACAGCCTCGCGGAGCAGTTCTTC
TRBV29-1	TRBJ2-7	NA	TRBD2	CSVEDRGLADYEQYF	TGCAGCGTTGAAGATCGAGGACTAGCGGACTACGAGCAGTACTTC